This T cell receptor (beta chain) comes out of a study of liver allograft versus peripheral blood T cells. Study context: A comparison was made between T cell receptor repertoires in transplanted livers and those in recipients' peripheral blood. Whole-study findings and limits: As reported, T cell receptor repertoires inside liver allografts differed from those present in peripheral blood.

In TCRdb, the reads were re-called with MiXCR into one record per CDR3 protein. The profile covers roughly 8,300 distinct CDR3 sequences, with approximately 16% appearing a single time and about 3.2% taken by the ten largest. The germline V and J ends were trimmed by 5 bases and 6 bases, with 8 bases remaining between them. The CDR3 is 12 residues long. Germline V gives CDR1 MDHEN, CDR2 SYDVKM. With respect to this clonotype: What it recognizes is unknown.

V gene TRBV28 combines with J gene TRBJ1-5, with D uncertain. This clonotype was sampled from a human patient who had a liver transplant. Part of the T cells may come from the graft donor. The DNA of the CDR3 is TGTGCCAGCAGTCGCATTTTTCAGCCCCAGCATTTT. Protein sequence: CASSRIFQPQHF.